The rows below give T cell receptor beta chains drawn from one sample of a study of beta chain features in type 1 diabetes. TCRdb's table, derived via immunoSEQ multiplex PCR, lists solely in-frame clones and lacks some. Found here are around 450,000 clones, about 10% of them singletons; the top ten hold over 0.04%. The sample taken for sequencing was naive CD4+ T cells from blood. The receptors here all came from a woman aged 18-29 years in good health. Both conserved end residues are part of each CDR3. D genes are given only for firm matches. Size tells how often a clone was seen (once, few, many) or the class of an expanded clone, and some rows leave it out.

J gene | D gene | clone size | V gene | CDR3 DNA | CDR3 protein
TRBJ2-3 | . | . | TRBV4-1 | TGCGCCAGCAGCCAATCCGGGACATCCAGCACAGATACGCAGTATTTT | CASSQSGTSSTDTQYF
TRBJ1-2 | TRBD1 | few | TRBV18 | TGTGCCAGCTCACTGGACAGGGGATCTTTCTATGGCTACACCTTC | CASSLDRGSFYGYTF
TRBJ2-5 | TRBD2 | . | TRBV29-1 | TGCAGCATCCGGACTAGCGGAGCCCAAGAGACCCAGTACTTC | CSIRTSGAQETQYF
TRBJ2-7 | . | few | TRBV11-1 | TGTGCCAGCAGCAGCCAGTACGGGCCAACCTACGAGCAGTACTTC | CASSSQYGPTYEQYF
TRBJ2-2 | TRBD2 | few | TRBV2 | TGTGCCAGCAGGGGGACTAGCGGGTACACCGGGGAGCTGTTTTTT | CASRGTSGYTGELFF
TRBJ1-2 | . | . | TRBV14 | TGTGCCAGCAGCCAAGATTTGCCAAGAGGGAGTTATGGCTACACCTTC | CASSQDLPRGSYGYTF
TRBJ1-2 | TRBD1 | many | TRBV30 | TGTGCCTCAACCCGGGACAGGTTTCTCGTTGACTATGGCTACACCTTC | CASTRDRFLVDYGYTF
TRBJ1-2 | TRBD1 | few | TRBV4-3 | TGCGCCAGCAGCCAAGAGCTTCGGACAGGGGCTGGCTACACCTTC | CASSQELRTGAGYTF
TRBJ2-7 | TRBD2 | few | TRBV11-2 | TGTGCCAGCAGCTTTATAGCGGGAGTGAGGAGCGAGCAGTACTTC | CASSFIAGVRSEQYF
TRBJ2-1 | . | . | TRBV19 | TGTGCCAGTAAAGGAGGGGACAATGAGCAGTTCTTC | CASKGGDNEQFF
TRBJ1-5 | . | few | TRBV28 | TGTGCCAGCAGTTTATTATATCAGCCCCAGCATTTT | CASSLLYQPQHF
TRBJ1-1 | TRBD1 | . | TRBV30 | TGTGCCTGGAGCGCGGACAGGGCGAGGACTGAAGCTTTCTTT | CAWSADRARTEAFF
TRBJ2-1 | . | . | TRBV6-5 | TGTGCCAGCACCCGGGGGAGCTCCTACAATGAGCAGTTCTTC | CASTRGSSYNEQFF
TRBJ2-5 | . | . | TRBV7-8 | TGTGCCAGCAGCCCTACGACGCGAGAGACCCAGTACTTC | CASSPTTRETQYF
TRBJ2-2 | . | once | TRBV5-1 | TGCGCCAGCAGCTTTGATACCGGGGAGCTGTTTTTT | CASSFDTGELFF
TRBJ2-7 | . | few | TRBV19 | TGTGCCACCGCGCGGGACACCCTCTACGAGCAGTACTTC | CATARDTLYEQYF
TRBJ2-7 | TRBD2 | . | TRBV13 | TGTGCCAGCAGCACCAAACCGGGACTAGTTTACGAGCAGTACTTC | CASSTKPGLVYEQYF
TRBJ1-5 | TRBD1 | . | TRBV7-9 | TGTGCCAGCAGCCCGATAGGGGGCCAGCATCAGCCCCAGCATTTT | CASSPIGGQHQPQHF
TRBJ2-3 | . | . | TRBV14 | TGTGCCAGCAGCCACGGGACGGTTAGCACAGATACGCAGTATTTT | CASSHGTVSTDTQYF
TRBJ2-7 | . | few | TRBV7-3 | TGTGCCAGCAGCCCGGAGGCCCCCCCGACGAAACTCTACGAGCAGTACTTC | CASSPEAPPTKLYEQYF
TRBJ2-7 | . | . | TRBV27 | TGTGCCAGCAGTTTTGTGGCTTCTCCGTCTAGCACTCGGTCCCACGAGCAGTACTTC | CASSFVASPSSTRSHEQYF
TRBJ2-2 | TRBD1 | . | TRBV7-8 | TGTGCCAGCTGCTTAGGGGGCAGAACCGGGGAGCTGTTTTTT | CASCLGGRTGELFF
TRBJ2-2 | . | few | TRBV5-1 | TGCGCCAGCAGAAGCGCGAGTCAAACCGGGGAGCTGTTTTTT | CASRSASQTGELFF
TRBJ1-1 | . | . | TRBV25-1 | TGTGCCAGCAAGGGGGGCTCGAACACTGAAGCTTTCTTT | CASKGGSNTEAFF